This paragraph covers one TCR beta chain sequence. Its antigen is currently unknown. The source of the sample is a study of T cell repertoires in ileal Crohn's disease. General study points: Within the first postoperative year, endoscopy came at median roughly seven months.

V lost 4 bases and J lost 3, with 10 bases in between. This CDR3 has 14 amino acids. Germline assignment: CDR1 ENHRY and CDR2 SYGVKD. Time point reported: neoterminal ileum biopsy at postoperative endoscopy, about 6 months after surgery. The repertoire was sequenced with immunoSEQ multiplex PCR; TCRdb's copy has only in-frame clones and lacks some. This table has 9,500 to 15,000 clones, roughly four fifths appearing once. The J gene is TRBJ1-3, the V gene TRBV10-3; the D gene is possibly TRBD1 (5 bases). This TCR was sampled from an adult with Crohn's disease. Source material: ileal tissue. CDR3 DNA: TGTGCCATCAGTGTCCAGGGCGGTGGAAACACCATATATTTT. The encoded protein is CAISVQGGGNTIYF.